Following are 19 T cell receptor beta chains from one sample sequenced in a study of CD8+ T cells in alopecia areata. Extraction of RNA preceded its reverse transcription into cDNA, which served as the sequencing template. Produced via immunoSEQ multiplex PCR; TCRdb's table is partial and in-frame only. The sample was found to contain some 120,000 clones, and every one recurs. Sequenced: lesional skin. The receptors shown here come from a C3H/HeJ mouse with alopecia areata. The MHC haplotype of the strain is H2-k.

With regard to this clone: Gene names and germline match the mouse. From the germline J gene comes the end of the CDR3, since the read stops 4 residues before it. The chain joins TRBV13-3 to TRBJ1-1, with TRBD1 identical over 12 bases. After removal of 10 bases from V and 2 bases from J, the junction contained 6 bases not matched to a gene. The CDR3 sequence is 14 residues long. The germline V gene has CDR1 NNHDY and CDR2 SYVADS. Here the CDR3 reads CADRDRGHNTEVFF. The sequenced part of the CDR3 DNA is TGTGCCGACCGGGACAGGGGGCATAACACA.

This clone was seen a few times. The database protein in TCRdb disagrees with the DNA translation at residue 12; the sequence shown here was translated from the DNA. Gene names refer to mouse genes. The observed sequence ends 3 residues before the CDR3 terminus, with the missing tail filled in from the germline J gene. The chain carries TRBV13-3 and TRBJ1-3, with a weak D call TRBD1 (6 bases). Trimming stripped 1 base from V and 2 bases from J, with 10 bases between. CDR3 length: 15 amino acids. Germline V CDR1 and CDR2: NNHDY, SYVADS. The covered CDR3 bases are TGTGCCAGCAGTGATCCCAGGGGAGCTGGAAATACG. Translated, it gives CASSDPRGAGNT. The CDR3 in full is CASSDPRGAGNTLYF. Based on the CDR3 plus reference TRBV13-3 and TRBJ1-3, the full variable domain is EAAVTQSPRSKVAVTGGKVTLSCHQTNNHDYMYWYRQDTGHGLRLIHYSYVADSTEKGDIPDGYKASRPSQENFSLILELASLSQTAVYFCASSDPRGAGNTLYFGEGSRLIVV.

A remark on this clone: Gene names are mouse gene names. Sequencing ends 4 residues short of the CDR3 end; the germline J gene provides the rest. V gene TRBV1 combines with J gene TRBJ1-1; D may be TRBD1 (6 bases). CDR1 is NSQYPW, CDR2 LRSPGD, per germline (reference sequence). CDR3 length: 15 amino acids. V was trimmed by 3 bases and J by 3 bases, leaving 14 bases between them. The sequenced CDR3 bases are TGCACCTGCAGTGCTCAGGGGATGGGGTACACA. Translation: CTCSAQGMGYT. The CDR3 in its entirety is CTCSAQGMGYTEVFF.

This clone was seen more than once but under ten times. Genes and germline come from the mouse. The CDR3 goes on 4 residues after the read ends, and that part is filled in from the germline J gene. This chain joins TRBV19 and TRBJ2-2; D is perhaps TRBD1 (5 bases). Per the germline V gene, CDR1 is FNHDT and CDR2 is SITEND (reference sequence). The CDR3 spans 14 residues. With 2 bases removed from V and 3 bases from J, the gap between germline ends came to 8 bases. This CDR3 reads CASSIGRDTGQLYF. CDR3 DNA, as far as it was read: TGTGCCAGCAGTATCGGCAGGGACACCGGG.

Concerning this clone itself: Germline and genes here are mouse. The read is 4 residues too short to cover the CDR3 end, so that end is filled in from the germline J gene. The J gene is TRBJ2-2, the V gene TRBV19, with 8 bases aligning to TRBD2. The CDR3 loop spans 15 amino acids. The germline CDR1 and CDR2 sequences are FNHDT and SITEND (reference sequence). V lost 5 bases and J lost 1; bases outside the gene matches: 4. Incomplete CDR3 DNA: TGTGCCAGCAGATCCGGGACTGGAAACACCGGG. Translation: CASRSGTGNTG. In full, the CDR3 reads CASRSGTGNTGQLYF.

As for this clone: The genes are named according to mouse. With the read ending 4 residues before the CDR3 end, the germline J gene is used to fill in that end. The V gene is TRBV13-3, the J gene TRBJ1-4, with D uncertain. Germline values: CDR1 NNHDY, CDR2 SYVADS. V was cut by 2 bases and J by 2 bases, with 7 bases left in between. CDR3 length: 14 amino acids. CDR3 DNA (partial): TGTGCCAGCAGTGACAGGCCGTCCAACGAA. This encodes CASSDRPSNE. The entire CDR3 is CASSDRPSNERLFF.

This clone was observed a few times. The genes are named according to mouse. The read halts 4 residues ahead of the CDR3 end, with the missing end drawn from the germline J gene. V and J are TRBV29 and TRBJ1-2, with D tentatively TRBD1 (5 bases). The CDR3 totals 14 residues. Between the trimmed V and J ends, which lost 3 bases and 0 bases, there was a span of 8 bases. Germline values: CDR1 MSHET, CDR2 SYDVDS. The sequenced CDR3 bases are TGTGCTAGCAGTTTGGGGGGTCCAAACTCC. Protein: CASSLGGPNS. The whole CDR3 sequence is CASSLGGPNSDYTF.

For this clone: Gene names are mouse gene names. The sequenced fragment ends 4 residues before the CDR3 boundary, so the rest is inferred from the germline J gene. The chain combines TRBV13-3 with TRBJ1-4; 8 bases are shared with TRBD1. This CDR3 is 14 amino acids long. Germline values: CDR1 NNHDY, CDR2 SYVADS. The V segment lost 5 bases and the J segment 3 bases; nucleotides outside the gene matches: 3. The covered CDR3 bases are TGTGCCAGCAGAAGACAGGGGCCCAACGAA. Protein product: CASRRQGPNE. The entire CDR3 protein is CASRRQGPNERLFF.

In its sample, this clone was seen a few times. The gene names given are mouse names. The sequenced fragment ends 4 residues before the CDR3 boundary, so the rest is inferred from the germline J gene. V and J are TRBV1 and TRBJ2-7; possible D gene TRBD1, 7 bases. The CDR3 length is 15 residues. Per the germline V gene, CDR1 is NSQYPW and CDR2 is LRSPGD (reference sequence). The CDR3 protein is CTCSAEGGGFDEQYF. Partial CDR3 DNA: TGCACCTGCAGTGCAGAAGGGGGCGGGTTTGAT.

To note about this clone: Genes here carry mouse names. The CDR3 DNA, read in part, is TGTGCCAGCAGTTTTACTGGGAGTCAAAAC. Protein product: CASSFTGSQN. The whole CDR3 sequence reads CASSFTGSQNTLYF. The chain employs TRBV19 and TRBJ2-4; tentatively, D is TRBD2 (6 bases). The read stops 4 residues short of the end of the CDR3; the missing end is completed from the germline J gene. Deletions cut 4 bases from V and 0 bases from J, with 9 bases between. The CDR3 has 14 amino acids. Germline V gene lookup returns CDR1 FNHDT and CDR2 SITEND (reference sequence). The complete variable domain, with remaining parts taken from reference TRBV19 and TRBJ2-4, reads GGIITQTPKFLIGQEGQKLTLKCQQNFNHDTMYWYRQDSGKGLRLIYYSITENDLQKGDLSEGYDASREKKSSFSLTVTSAQKNEMAVFLCASSFTGSQNTLYFGAGTRLSVL.

As to this clone: The gene symbols are mouse symbols. The read falls 4 residues short of the CDR3 end, and the missing part is taken from the germline J gene. At the DNA level, this CDR3 is encoded by other sequences in the same sample as well. The chain couples TRBV13-3 to TRBJ2-1, with 10 positions matching TRBD2. The germline V gene has CDR1 NNHDY and CDR2 SYVADS. This CDR3 contains 15 residues. CDR3 sequence reads: CASSDPGGARAEQFF. The DNA read from the CDR3 is TGTGCCAGCAGTGACCCTGGGGGGGCGAGGGCT.

Worth noting for this clone: Gene names are mouse gene names. Read data end 4 residues before the CDR3 end; the end is taken from the germline J gene. The gene calls are TRBV13-3 and TRBJ2-1; 10 bases line up with TRBD2. There are 15 residues in the CDR3. The germline V gene has CDR1 NNHDY and CDR2 SYVADS. The DNA read from the CDR3 is TGTGCCAGCAGTGATCCTGGGGGGGCTTGGGCT. Translated: CASSDPGGAWA. The CDR3, in full, reads CASSDPGGAWAEQFF.

Only a few counts were recorded for this clone. The protein given in TCRdb and the translation of the DNA differ at residue 13, and the sequence presented here derives from the DNA. Genes here carry mouse names. The CDR3 end falls 3 residues outside the read, so it is completed with the germline J gene. This rearrangement joins TRBV1 to TRBJ1-6, with unresolved D. TRBJ1-6 is noted as an ORF with a role that remains uncertain. V was pared by 2 bases and J by 0 bases, with 8 bases between. The germline V gene has CDR1 NSQYPW and CDR2 LRSPGD (reference sequence). This CDR3 is built from 16 residues. The CDR3 is CTCSARHPSYNSPLYF. The DNA read from the CDR3 is TGCACCTGCAGTGCAAGACACCCTTCCTATAATTCGCCC.

In regard to this clone: The gene names given are mouse names. The CDR3 end is not reached by the read, which stops 4 residues before it; the germline J gene fills it in. The rearrangement links TRBV1 to TRBJ2-7; the match to TRBD2 covers 11 bases. This CDR3 is 16 amino acids long. After removal of 3 bases from V and 2 bases from J, the junction contained 6 bases not matched to a gene. Germline loops: CDR1 NSQYPW, CDR2 LRSPGD (reference sequence). CDR3 bases read: TGCACCTGCAGTGCTTTCTCGACTGGGGGGGCCTAT. The encoded protein is CTCSAFSTGGAY. From start to end, the CDR3 is CTCSAFSTGGAYEQYF. The full variable domain, rest sourced from reference TRBV1 and TRBJ2-7, is VTLLEQNPRWRLVPRGQAVNLRCILKNSQYPWMSWYQQDLQKQLQWLFTLRSPGDKEVKSLPGADYLATRVTDTELRLQVANMSQGRTLYCTCSAFSTGGAYEQYFGPGTRLTVL.

In regard to this clone: Gene names follow the mouse nomenclature. The read ends 4 residues shy of where the CDR3 ends; the end is completed using the germline J gene. The gene calls are TRBV13-3 and TRBJ2-1; perhaps TRBD1 as D (5 bases). V shed 1 base and J shed 2 bases, with 7 bases lying between them. Germline assignment: CDR1 NNHDY and CDR2 SYVADS. The CDR3 consists of 14 residues. CDR3 residues: CASSDRRDYAEQFF. Incomplete CDR3 DNA: TGTGCCAGCAGTGATCGCAGGGACTATGCT.

This clone was recorded a few times. Gene names and germline refer to mouse. Read sequence stops 4 residues before the CDR3 end, and the germline J gene provides the missing end. The chain employs TRBV13-2 and TRBJ2-7; D remains unclear. The length of the CDR3 is 12 residues. Germline V CDR1 and CDR2: NNHNN, SYGAGS (reference sequence). V was pared by 2 bases and J by 1 base, with 4 bases between. The sequenced part of the CDR3 DNA is TGTGCCAGCGGTGAGACATCCTAT. Protein sequence: CASGETSY. The full-length CDR3 reads as CASGETSYEQYF.

This clone has more than one count but fewer than ten. The gene symbols are mouse symbols. The read stops 4 residues short of the end of the CDR3; the missing end is completed from the germline J gene. This chain connects TRBV13-3 to TRBJ2-1; 10 positions agree with TRBD1. This CDR3 spans 14 amino acids. Germline CDR1 NNHDY, CDR2 SYVADS. Here the CDR3 reads CASTPGQGWAEQFF. The sequenced part of the CDR3 DNA is TGTGCCAGCACTCCGGGACAGGGGTGGGCT.

Remarks on this clone: Any gene name here is a mouse gene name. The read ends 4 residues before the CDR3 terminus; that terminus is restored from the germline J gene. The chain joins TRBV19 to TRBJ2-7; a weak D match, TRBD2 (7 bases). Germline lookup yields CDR1 FNHDT and CDR2 SITEND (reference sequence). This CDR3 region has 16 residues. V gave up 0 bases and J gave up 0 bases, with 13 bases separating them. CDR3 sequence: CASSIDWGALSYEQYF. The sequenced part of the CDR3 DNA is TGTGCCAGCAGTATAGATTGGGGGGCCCTCTCCTAT. The whole variable domain, filled in from reference TRBV19 and TRBJ2-7, reads GGIITQTPKFLIGQEGQKLTLKCQQNFNHDTMYWYRQDSGKGLRLIYYSITENDLQKGDLSEGYDASREKKSSFSLTVTSAQKNEMAVFLCASSIDWGALSYEQYFGPGTRLTVL.

This clone showed up just a few times. Mouse names are used for the genes. The CDR3 is cut off 4 residues early in the read; its end comes from the germline J gene. The rearrangement uses TRBV13-3 and TRBJ2-5; 10 bases map to TRBD1. Germline V gene lookup returns CDR1 NNHDY and CDR2 SYVADS. The CDR3 runs 15 residues. The CDR3 DNA, read in part, is TGTGCCAGCAGCTCCGGGACAGGGGTGGGAGAC. Translated: CASSSGTGVGD. The entire CDR3 reads CASSSGTGVGDTQYF.